The clone carrying this T cell receptor beta chain was counted many times. The data are from a study of human T cells and chemical hapten exposure. Background on the study: All patients underwent weekly scalp dosing with diphenylcyclopropenone for the full roughly 25-week study.

Time point reported: pre-sensitization, week 0. As to treatment: therapeutic diphenylcyclopropenone sensitization with weekly scalp DPC. The study's library attached unique molecular identifiers to single cDNA molecules. In the original processing: Samples had a median of around 100,000 TCRs, ranging roughly 20,000 to 690,600. TCRdb itself ran the RACE reads through MiXCR, one entry per CDR3 protein. None of the V and J calls come from the authors' own analysis; TCRdb made them. The sample has around 92,000 distinct CDR3 sequences, approximately 11% seen once; the top ten hold approximately 3.1%. The sequencing here drew on whole blood, taken in connection with sensitization to the hapten diphenylcyclopropenone (DPC). This receptor was identified in a woman in her sixties or seventies with alopecia areata. Some clones in this sample may be carry-over from other donors' samples.

CDR3 amino acids: CASSLYSNQPQHF. The DNA of the CDR3 is TGTGCCAGCTCCCTTTATAGCAATCAGCCCCAGCATTTT. The rearrangement uses TRBV18 and TRBJ1-5, with D unresolved. Looked up from germline, CDR1 is KGHSH and CDR2 is LQKENI. V lost 6 bases and J 0 bases, leaving 6 bases between the germline ends. There are 13 residues in the CDR3.